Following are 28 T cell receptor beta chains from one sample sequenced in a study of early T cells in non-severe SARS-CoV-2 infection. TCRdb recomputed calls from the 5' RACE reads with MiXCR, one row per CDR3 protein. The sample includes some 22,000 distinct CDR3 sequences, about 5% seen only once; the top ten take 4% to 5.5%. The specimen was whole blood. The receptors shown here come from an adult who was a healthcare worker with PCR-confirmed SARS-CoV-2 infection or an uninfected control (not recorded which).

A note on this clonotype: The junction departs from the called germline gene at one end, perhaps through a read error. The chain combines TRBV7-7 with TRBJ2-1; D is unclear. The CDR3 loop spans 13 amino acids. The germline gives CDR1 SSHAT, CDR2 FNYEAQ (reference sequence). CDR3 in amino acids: CASSLGPENEQFF. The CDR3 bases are TGTGCTAGCAGCTTAGGCCCGGAGAATGAGCAGTTCTTC.

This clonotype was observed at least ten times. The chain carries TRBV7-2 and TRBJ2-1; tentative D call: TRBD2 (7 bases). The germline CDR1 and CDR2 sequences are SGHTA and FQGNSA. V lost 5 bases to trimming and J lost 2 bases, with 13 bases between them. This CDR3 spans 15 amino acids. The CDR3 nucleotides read TGTGCCAGCAGCGCCCGCGGGGGCACCTACAATGAGCAGTTCTTC. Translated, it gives CASSARGGTYNEQFF.

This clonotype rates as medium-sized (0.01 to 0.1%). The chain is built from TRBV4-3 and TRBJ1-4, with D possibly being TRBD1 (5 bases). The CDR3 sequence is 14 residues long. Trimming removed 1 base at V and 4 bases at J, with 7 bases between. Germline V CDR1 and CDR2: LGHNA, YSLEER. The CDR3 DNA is TGCGCCAGCAGCCAAGGACAGAGTAATGAAAAACTGTTTTTT. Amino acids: CASSQGQSNEKLFF.

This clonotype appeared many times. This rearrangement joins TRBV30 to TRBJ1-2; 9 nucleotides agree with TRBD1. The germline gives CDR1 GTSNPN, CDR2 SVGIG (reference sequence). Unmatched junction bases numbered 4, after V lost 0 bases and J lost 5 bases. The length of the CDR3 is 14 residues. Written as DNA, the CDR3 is TGTGCCTGGAGTGTACGACAGGGGGGATATGGCTACACCTTC. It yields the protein CAWSVRQGGYGYTF. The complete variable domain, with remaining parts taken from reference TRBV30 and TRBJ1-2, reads SQTIHQWPATLVQPVGSPLSLECTVEGTSNPNLYWYRQAAGRGLQLLFYSVGIGQISSEVPQNLSASRPQDRQFILSSKKLLLSDSGFYLCAWSVRQGGYGYTFGSGTRLTVV.

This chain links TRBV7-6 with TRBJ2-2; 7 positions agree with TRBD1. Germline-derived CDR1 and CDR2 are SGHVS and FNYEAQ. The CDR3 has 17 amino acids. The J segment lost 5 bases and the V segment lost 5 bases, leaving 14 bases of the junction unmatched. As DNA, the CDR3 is TGTGCCAGCAGCGCCCAAGACAGGGCCCTAAGGACCGGGGAGCTGTTTTTT. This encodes CASSAQDRALRTGELFF.

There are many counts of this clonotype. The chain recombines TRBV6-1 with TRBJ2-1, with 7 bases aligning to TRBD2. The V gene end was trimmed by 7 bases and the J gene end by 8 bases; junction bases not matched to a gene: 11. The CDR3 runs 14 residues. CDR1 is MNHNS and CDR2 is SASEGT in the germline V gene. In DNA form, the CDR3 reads TGTGCCAGCACCGGGGCTAGCGGTGGGTATGAGCAGTTCTTC. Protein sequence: CASTGASGGYEQFF.

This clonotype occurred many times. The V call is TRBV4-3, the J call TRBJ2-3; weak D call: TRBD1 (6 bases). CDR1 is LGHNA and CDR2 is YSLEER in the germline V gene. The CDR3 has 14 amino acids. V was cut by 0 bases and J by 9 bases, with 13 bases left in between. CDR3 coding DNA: TGCGCCAGCAGCCAAGACCGGACAGAGGAAACGCAGTATTTT. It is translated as CASSQDRTEETQYF.

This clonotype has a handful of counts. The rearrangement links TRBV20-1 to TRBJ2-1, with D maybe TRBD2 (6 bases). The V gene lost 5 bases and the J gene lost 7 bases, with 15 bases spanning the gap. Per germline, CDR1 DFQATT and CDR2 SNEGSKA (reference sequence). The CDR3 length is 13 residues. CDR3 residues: CSAPTPGGNEQFF. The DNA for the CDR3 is TGCAGTGCTCCCACCCCCGGGGGAAATGAGCAGTTCTTC.

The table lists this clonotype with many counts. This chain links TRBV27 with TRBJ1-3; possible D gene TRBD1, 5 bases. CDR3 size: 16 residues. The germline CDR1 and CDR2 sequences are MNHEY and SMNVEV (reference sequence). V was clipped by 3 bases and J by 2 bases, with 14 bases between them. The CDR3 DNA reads TGTGCCAGCAGTTTCTCACTCACGGGGGCTGGAAACACCATATATTTT. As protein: CASSFSLTGAGNTIYF.

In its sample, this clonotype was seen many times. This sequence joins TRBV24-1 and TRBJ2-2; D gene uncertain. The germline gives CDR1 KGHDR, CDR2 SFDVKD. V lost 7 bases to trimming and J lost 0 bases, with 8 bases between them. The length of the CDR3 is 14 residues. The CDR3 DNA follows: TGTGCCACCAGCCTTTGGACGAACACCGGGGAGCTGTTTTTT. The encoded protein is CATSLWTNTGELFF.

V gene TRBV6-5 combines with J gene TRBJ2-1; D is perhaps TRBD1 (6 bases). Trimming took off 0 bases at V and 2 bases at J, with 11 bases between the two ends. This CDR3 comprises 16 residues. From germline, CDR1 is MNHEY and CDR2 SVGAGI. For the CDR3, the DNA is TGTGCCAGCAGTTACTCGGGTAGGACAGCCTACAATGAGCAGTTCTTC. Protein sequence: CASSYSGRTAYNEQFF.

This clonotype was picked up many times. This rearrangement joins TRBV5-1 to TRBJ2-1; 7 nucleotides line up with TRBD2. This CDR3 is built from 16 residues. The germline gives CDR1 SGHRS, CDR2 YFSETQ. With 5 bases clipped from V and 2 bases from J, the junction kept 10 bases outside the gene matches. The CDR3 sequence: CASSPSTSQTYNEQFF. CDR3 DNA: TGCGCCAGCAGTCCCTCGACTAGCCAAACCTACAATGAGCAGTTCTTC. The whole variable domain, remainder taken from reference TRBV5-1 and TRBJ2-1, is KAGVTQTPRYLIKTRGQQVTLSCSPISGHRSVSWYQQTPGQGLQFLFEYFSETQRNKGNFPGRFSGRQFSNSRSEMNVSTLELGDSALYLCASSPSTSQTYNEQFFGPGTRLTVL.

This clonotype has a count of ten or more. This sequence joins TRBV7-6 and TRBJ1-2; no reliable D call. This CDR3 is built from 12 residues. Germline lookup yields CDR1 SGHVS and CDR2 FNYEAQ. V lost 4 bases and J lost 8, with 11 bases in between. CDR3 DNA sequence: TGTGCCAGCAGCTCCGAGATGTTCGGCTACACCTTC. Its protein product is CASSSEMFGYTF.

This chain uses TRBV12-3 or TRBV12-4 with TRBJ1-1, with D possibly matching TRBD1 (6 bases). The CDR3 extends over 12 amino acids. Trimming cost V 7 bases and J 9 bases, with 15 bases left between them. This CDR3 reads CASTVDRLKAFF. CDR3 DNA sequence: TGTGCCAGCACCGTCGACAGGCTAAAAGCTTTCTTT.

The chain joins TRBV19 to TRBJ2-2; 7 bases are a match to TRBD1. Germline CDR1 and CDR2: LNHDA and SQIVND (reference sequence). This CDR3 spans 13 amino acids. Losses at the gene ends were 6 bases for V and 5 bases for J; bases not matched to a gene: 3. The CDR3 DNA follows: TGTGCCAGTAGGCCCAGGGGGACCGGGGAGCTGTTTTTT. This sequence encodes CASRPRGTGELFF.

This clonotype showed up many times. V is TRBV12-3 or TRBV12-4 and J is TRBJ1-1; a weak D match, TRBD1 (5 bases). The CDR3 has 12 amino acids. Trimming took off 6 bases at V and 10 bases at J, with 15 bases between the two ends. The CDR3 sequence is CASRVGQGGAFF. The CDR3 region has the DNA TGTGCCAGCAGAGTCGGGCAGGGAGGAGCTTTCTTT.

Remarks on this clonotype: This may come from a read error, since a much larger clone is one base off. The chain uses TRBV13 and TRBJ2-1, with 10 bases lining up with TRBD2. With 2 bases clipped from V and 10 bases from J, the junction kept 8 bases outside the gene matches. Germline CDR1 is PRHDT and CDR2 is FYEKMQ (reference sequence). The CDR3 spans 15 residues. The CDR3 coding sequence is TGTGCCAGCAGCTTACGAGCGGGGGGGCTTTTCGAGCAGTTCTTC. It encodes CASSLRAGGLFEQFF.

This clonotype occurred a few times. This chain's CDR3 is CASSTQRGLIYEQYF. CDR3 sequence (DNA): TGTGCCAGCAGCACCCAGCGGGGGCTTATCTACGAGCAGTACTTC. The rearrangement joins TRBV11-2 to TRBJ2-7; 8 bases are shared with TRBD2. V shed 5 bases and J 3 bases; nucleotides not matched to a gene: 9. Germline-derived CDR1 and CDR2 are SGHAT and FQNNGV. CDR3 length equals 15 residues. Filled out from reference TRBV11-2 and TRBJ2-7, the complete variable domain reads EAGVAQSPRYKIIEKRQSVAFWCNPISGHATLYWYQQILGQGPKLLIQFQNNGVVDDSQLPKDRFSAERLKGVDSTLKIQPAKLEDSAVYLCASSTQRGLIYEQYFGPGTRLTVT.

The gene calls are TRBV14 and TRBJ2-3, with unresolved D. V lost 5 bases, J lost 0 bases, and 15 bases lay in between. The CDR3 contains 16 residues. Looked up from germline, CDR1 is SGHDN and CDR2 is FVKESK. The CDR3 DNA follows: TGTGCCAGCAGCTACCGGACGGCCCCAAGCACAGATACGCAGTATTTT. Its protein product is CASSYRTAPSTDTQYF.

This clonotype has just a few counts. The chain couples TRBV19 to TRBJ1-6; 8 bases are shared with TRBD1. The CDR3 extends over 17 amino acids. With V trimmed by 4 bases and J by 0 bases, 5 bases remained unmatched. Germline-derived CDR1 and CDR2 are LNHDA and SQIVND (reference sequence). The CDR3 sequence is CASSTRQGSSYNSPLHF. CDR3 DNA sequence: TGTGCCAGTAGTACCCGACAGGGGAGCTCCTATAATTCACCCCTCCACTTT.

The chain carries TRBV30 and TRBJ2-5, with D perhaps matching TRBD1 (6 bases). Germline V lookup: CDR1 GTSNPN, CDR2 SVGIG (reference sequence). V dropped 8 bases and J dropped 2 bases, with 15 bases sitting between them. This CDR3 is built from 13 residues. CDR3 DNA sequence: TGTGCCCATACCCCGGGACATCAAGAGACCCAGTACTTC. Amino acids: CAHTPGHQETQYF.

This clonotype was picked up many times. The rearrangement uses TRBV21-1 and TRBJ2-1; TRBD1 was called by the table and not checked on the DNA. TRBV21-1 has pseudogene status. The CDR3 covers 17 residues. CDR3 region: CASSKEDGGSRRNEQFF. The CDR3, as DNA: TGTGCCAGCAGCAAAGAAGACGGGGGTTCGAGACGCAATGAGCAGTTCTTC.

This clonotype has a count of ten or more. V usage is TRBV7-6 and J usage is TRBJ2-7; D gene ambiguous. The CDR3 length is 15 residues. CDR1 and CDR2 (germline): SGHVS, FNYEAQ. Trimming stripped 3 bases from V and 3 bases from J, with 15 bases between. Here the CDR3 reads CASSLVTASRYEQYF. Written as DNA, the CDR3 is TGTGCCAGCAGCTTGGTAACAGCAAGTCGCTACGAGCAGTACTTC.

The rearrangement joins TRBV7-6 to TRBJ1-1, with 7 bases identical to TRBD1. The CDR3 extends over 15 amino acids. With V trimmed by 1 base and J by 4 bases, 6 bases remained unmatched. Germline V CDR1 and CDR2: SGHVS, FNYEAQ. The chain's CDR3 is CASSLGQGGVTEAFF. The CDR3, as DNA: TGTGCCAGCAGCTTAGGACAGGGCGGCGTCACTGAAGCTTTCTTT.

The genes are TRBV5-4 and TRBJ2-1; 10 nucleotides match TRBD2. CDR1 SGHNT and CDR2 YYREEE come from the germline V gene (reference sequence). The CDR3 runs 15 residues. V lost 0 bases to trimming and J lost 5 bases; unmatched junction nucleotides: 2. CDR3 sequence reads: CASSLDSGGHNEQFF. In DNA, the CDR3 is TGTGCCAGCAGCTTGGATAGCGGGGGGCACAATGAGCAGTTCTTC.

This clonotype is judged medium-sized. The CDR3 protein is CASQGGTEAFF. The CDR3 DNA reads TGCGCCAGCCAGGGGGGCACTGAAGCTTTCTTT. The chain carries TRBV5-1 and TRBJ1-1; 7 bases map to TRBD1. The CDR3 is 11 amino acids. CDR1 and CDR2 from the germline V gene are SGHRS and YFSETQ. With V trimmed by 7 bases and J by 4 bases, 1 base remained unmatched.

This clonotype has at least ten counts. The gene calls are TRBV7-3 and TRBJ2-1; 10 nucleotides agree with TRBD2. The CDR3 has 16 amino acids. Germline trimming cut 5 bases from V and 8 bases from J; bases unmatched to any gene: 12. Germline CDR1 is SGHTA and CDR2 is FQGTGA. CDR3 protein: CASSTTLAGARHEQFF. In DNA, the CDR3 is TGTGCCAGCAGCACCACCCTAGCGGGGGCCCGGCATGAGCAGTTCTTC.

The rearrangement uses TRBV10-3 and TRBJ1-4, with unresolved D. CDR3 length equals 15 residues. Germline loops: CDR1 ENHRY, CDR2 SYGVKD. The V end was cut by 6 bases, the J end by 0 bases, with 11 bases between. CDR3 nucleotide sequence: TGTGCCATCAGCCGACGGGATGCAACTAATGAAAAACTGTTTTTT. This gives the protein CAISRRDATNEKLFF.